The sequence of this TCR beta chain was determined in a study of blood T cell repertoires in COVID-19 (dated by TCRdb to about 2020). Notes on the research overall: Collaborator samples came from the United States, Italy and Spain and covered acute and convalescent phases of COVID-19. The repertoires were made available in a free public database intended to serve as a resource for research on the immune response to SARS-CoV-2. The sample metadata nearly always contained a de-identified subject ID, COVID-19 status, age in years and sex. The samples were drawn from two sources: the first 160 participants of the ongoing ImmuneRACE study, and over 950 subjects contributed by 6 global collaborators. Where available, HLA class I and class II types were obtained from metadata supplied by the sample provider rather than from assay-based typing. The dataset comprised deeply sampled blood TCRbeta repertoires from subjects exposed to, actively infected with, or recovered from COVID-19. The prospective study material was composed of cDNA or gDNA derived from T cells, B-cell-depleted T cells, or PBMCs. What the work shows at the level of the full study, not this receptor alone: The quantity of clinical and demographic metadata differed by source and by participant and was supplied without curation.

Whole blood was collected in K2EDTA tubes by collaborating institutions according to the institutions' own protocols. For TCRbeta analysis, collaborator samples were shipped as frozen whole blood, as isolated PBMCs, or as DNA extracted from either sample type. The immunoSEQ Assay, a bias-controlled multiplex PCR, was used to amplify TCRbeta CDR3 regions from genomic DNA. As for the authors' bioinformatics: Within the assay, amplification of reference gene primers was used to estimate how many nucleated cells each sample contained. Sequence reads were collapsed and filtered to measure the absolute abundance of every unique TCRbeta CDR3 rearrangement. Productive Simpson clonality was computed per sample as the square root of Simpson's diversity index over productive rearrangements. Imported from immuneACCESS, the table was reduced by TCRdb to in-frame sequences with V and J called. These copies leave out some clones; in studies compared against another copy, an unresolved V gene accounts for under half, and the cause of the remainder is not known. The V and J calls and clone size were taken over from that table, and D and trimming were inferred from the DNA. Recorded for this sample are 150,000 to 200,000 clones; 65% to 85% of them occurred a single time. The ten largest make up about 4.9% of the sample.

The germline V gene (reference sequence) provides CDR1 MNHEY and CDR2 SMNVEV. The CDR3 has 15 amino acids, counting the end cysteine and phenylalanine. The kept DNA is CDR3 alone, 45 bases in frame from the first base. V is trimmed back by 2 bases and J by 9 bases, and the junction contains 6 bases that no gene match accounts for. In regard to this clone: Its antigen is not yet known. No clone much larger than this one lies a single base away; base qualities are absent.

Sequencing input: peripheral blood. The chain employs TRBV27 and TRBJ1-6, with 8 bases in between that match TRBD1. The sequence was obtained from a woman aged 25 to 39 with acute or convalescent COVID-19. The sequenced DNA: TGTGCCAGCAGTTTACGTGCAGGGGGCGGTTCACCCCTCCACTTT. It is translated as CASSLRAGGGSPLHF.